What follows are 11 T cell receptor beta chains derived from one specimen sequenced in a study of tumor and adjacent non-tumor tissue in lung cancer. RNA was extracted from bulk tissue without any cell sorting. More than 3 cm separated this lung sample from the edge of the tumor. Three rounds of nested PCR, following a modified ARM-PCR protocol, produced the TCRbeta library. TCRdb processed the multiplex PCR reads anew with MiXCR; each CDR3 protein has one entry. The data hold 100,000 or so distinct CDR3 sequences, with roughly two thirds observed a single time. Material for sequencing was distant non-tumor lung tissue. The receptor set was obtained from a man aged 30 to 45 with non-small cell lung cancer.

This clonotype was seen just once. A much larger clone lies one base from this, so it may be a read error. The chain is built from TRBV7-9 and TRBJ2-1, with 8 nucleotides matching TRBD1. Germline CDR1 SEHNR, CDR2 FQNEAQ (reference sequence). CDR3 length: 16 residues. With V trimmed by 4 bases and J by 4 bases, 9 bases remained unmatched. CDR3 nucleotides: TGTGCCAGCAGCTCCCAGGGGGCGGGGTCGTACAATGAGCAGTTCTTC. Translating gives CASSSQGAGSYNEQFF.

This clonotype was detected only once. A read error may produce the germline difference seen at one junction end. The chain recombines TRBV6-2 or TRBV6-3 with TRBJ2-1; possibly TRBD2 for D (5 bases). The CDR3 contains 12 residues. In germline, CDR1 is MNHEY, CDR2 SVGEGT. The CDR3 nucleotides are TGTGTCAGCAGCCCGACTATGAATGAGCAGTTCTTC. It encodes CVSSPTMNEQFF.

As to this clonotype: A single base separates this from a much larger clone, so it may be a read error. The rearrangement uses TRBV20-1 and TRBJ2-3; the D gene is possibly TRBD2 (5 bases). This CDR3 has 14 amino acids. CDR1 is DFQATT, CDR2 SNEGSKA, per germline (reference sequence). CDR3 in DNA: TGCAATGCTAGAGCTAGCCCGAGCACAGATACGCAGTATTTT. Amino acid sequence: CNARASPSTDTQYF.

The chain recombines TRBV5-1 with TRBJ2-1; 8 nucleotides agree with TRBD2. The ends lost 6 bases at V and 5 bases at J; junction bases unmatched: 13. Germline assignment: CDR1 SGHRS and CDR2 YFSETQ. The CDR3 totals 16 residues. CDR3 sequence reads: CASNPTGAGANNEQFF. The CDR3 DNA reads TGCGCCAGCAACCCCACCGGAGCGGGGGCGAACAATGAGCAGTTCTTC.

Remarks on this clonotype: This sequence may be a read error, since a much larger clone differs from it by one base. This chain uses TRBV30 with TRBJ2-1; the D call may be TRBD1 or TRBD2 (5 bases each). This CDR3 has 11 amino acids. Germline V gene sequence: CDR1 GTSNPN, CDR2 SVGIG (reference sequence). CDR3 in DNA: TGTGCCTGGAGGGAGGACAATGGGCAGTTCTTC. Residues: CAWREDNGQFF.

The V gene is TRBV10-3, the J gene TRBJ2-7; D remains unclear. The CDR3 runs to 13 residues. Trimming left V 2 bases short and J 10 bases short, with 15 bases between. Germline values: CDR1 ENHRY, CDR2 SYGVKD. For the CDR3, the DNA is TGTGCCATCAGTGAGGCCCCTACAGTGGAACAGTACTTC. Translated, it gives CAISEAPTVEQYF.

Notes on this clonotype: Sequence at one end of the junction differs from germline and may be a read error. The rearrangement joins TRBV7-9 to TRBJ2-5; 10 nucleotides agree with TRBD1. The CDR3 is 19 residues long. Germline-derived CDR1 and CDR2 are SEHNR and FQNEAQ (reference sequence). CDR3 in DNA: TGTGCCAGCAGCTCGCCCTACGGGACAGGGGTCTGGTACCAAGAGAGCCAGTACTTC. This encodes CASSSPYGTGVWYQESQYF.

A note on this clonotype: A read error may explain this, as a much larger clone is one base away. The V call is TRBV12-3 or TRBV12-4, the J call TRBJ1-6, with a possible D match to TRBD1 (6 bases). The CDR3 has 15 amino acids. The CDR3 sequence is CVSSSTRGANSPLHF. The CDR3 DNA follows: TGTGTCAGCAGTTCGACCCGGGGGGCGAATTCACCCCTCCACTTT.

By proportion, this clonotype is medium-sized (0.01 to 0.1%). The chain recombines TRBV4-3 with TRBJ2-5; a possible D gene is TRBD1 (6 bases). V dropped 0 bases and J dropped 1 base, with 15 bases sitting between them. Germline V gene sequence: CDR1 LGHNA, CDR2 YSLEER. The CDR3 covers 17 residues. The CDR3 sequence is CASSQDLPGAIQETQYF. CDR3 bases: TGCGCCAGCAGCCAAGATCTGCCAGGGGCCATCCAAGAGACCCAGTACTTC.

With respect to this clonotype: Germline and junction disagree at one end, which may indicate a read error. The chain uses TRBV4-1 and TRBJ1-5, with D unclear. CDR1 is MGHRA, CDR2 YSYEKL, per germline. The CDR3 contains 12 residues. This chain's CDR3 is CVSSQLGQPQHF. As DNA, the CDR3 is TGCGTCAGCAGCCAGCTTGGGCAGCCCCAGCATTTT.

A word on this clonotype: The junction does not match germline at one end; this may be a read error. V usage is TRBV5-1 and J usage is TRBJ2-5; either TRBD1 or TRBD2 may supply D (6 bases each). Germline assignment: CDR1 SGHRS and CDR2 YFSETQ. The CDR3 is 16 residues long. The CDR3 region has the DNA TGCGCCAGCGGCTTGGAGGGGGACTGGGCGGTAGAGACCCAGTACTTC. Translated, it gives CASGLEGDWAVETQYF.